This entry lists 4 T cell receptor beta chains sequenced from one sample in a study of blood T cell repertoires in COVID-19 (dated by TCRdb to about 2020). Library preparation was by the immunoSEQ multiplex PCR assay. TCRdb took this table from immuneACCESS and kept in-frame rearrangements with V and J called. Such tables lack part of the clones; where checked against another copy, unresolved V genes explain under half of the gap, and the rest is unexplained. This sample comprises 350,000 to 450,000 clones, 70% to 90% of them detected only once. Less than 2% of the sample is taken by the ten largest. The sequencing input was peripheral blood. The receptor source for this set is a woman aged 40 to 50 with COVID-19, enrolled during active disease.

This clone has just one count. V gene TRBV7-3 combines with J gene TRBJ2-3; D gene ambiguous. V gave up 1 base and J gave up 2 bases, with 13 bases separating them. In germline, CDR1 is SGHTA, CDR2 FQGTGA. The CDR3 runs 16 residues. CDR3 in amino acids: CASSLNEHFPTDTQYF. The CDR3 DNA sequence: TGTGCCAGCAGCTTAAACGAGCACTTTCCCACAGATACGCAGTATTTT. The full variable domain, its missing parts supplied by reference TRBV7-3 and TRBJ2-3, is GAGVSQTPSNKVTEKGKYVELRCDPISGHTALYWYRQSLGQGPEFLIYFQGTGAADDSGLPNDRFFAVRPEGSVSTLKIQRTERGDSAVYLCASSLNEHFPTDTQYFGPGTRLTVL.

The J gene is TRBJ2-2, the V gene TRBV3-1 (or the pseudogene TRBV3-2); D remains unclear. CDR1 LGHDT and CDR2 YNNKEL come from the germline V gene (reference sequence). Trimming cost V 4 bases and J 6 bases, with 9 bases left between them. CDR3 length equals 13 residues. The CDR3 reads CASSLRVAGELFF. CDR3 coding DNA: TGTGCCAGCAGCCTACGGGTGGCCGGGGAGCTGTTTTTT.

In its sample, this clone was seen once. This chain joins TRBV6-4 and TRBJ1-1; D is uncertain. Germline lookup yields CDR1 MRHNA and CDR2 SNTAGT. V lost 6 bases and J 5 bases, leaving 13 bases between the germline ends. The CDR3 totals 13 residues. CDR3 nucleotides: TGTGCCAGCAGGGAAACGGGGAATACTGAAGCTTTCTTT. Protein: CASRETGNTEAFF.

The chain uses TRBV6-1 and TRBJ1-4; D possibly corresponds to TRBD1 (5 bases). From germline, CDR1 is MNHNS and CDR2 SASEGT. V lost 1 base, J lost 3 bases, and 9 bases lay in between. The CDR3 consists of 15 residues. This chain's CDR3 is CASSEGTRSNEKLFF. The CDR3 DNA is TGTGCCAGCAGTGAAGGGACACGGTCTAATGAAAAACTGTTTTTT.